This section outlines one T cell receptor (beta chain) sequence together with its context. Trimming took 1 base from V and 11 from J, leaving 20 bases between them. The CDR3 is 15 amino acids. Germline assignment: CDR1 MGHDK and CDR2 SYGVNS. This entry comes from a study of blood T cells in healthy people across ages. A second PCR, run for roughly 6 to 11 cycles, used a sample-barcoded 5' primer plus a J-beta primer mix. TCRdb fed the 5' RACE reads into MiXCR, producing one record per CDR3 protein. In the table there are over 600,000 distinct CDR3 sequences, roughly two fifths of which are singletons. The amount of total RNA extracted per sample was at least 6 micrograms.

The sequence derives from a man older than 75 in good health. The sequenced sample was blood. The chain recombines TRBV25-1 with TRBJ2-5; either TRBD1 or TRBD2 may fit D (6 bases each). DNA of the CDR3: TGTGCCAGCAGTGAATTGATAGCGGAGGGGGTTGAGCAGTACTTC. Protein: CASSELIAEGVEQYF.